One and the same sample provided the 15 T cell receptor beta chains below, sequenced in a study of Graves' ophthalmopathy and Graves' hyperthyroidism. RNA transcripts were the template, and TCR beta CDR3 regions were amplified from them. HTBI primers were employed in first-round RT-PCR, then a second-round multiplex PCR followed. Each CDR3 protein gets one entry after TCRdb re-called the multiplex PCR reads with MiXCR. Counted here are about 590,000 distinct CDR3 sequences, about two fifths occurring once; the ten biggest clones make up about 4.6%. The sequencing input was peripheral blood or thyroid tissue (not recorded which). The receptors originated from an adult man with Graves' hyperthyroidism.

This chain uses TRBV10-3 with TRBJ1-2; 7 positions match TRBD1. V lost 10 bases and J lost 4; bases outside the gene matches: 12. CDR3 length: 14 amino acids. CDR1 is ENHRY and CDR2 is SYGVKD in the germline V gene. The CDR3 DNA sequence: TGTGCCAGCGGCCGTGAGACAGGGCCCTATGGCTACACCTTC. This sequence encodes CASGRETGPYGYTF.

In its sample, this clonotype was seen many times. The chain combines TRBV5-1 with TRBJ2-7, with TRBD1 matching over 7 bases. CDR3 size: 15 residues. J gave up 4 bases and V 0 bases, and 7 bases lay outside the gene matches. Germline V CDR1 and CDR2: SGHRS, YFSETQ. In nucleotides, the CDR3 is TGCGCCAGCAGCTTGGAGGGGACAGTTGGTTACGAGCAGTACTTC. Translation: CASSLEGTVGYEQYF.

J is TRBJ2-2 and V is TRBV7-8; D could derive from TRBD1 or TRBD2 (5 bases each). Germline lookup yields CDR1 SGHVS and CDR2 FQNEAQ. This CDR3 comprises 16 residues. The V end lost 2 bases, the J end lost 3 bases, and 13 bases lay between the germline ends. DNA for the CDR3: TGTGCCAGCAGCTTATTTCGGGGCAGGGACACCGGGGAGCTGTTTTTT. Translating it yields CASSLFRGRDTGELFF.

As concerns this clonotype: It may be a read error: a sequence one base away is much more abundant. The chain is built from TRBV5-5 and TRBJ2-5; 14 bases are shared with TRBD2. There are 15 residues in the CDR3. CDR1 and CDR2 from the germline V gene are SGHKS and YYEKEE (reference sequence). CDR3 protein: CASSYGLAGGETQYF. CDR3 sequence (DNA): TGCGCCAGCAGCTATGGACTAGCGGGAGGAGAGACCCAGTACTTC.

This chain connects TRBV7-9 to TRBJ2-5, with 7 nucleotides matching TRBD1. V dropped 3 bases and J dropped 11; count of bases not matched to a gene: 18. This CDR3 has 16 amino acids. Germline V gene lookup returns CDR1 SEHNR and CDR2 FQNEAQ (reference sequence). CDR3 DNA: TGTGCCAGCAGCTTCCCCCCTAGGGGACAGCCAGATACGCAGTACTTC. It codes for CASSFPPRGQPDTQYF.

V and J are TRBV29-1 and TRBJ1-1; possibly TRBD1 for D (5 bases). Looked up from germline, CDR1 is SQVTM and CDR2 is ANQGSEA. V was shortened by 5 bases and J by 6 bases, with 10 bases between the two germline ends. The CDR3 has 11 amino acids. CDR3 sequence (DNA): TGCAGCGTTTGGGGGGACGCTGAAGCTTTCTTT. Translation gives CSVWGDAEAFF.

This clonotype was seen repeatedly, ten times or more. CDR3 sequence: CASSLDFQSDYGYTF. The CDR3 region has the DNA TGTGCCAGCAGCTTAGATTTCCAGAGTGACTATGGCTACACCTTC. The chain joins TRBV11-3 to TRBJ1-2; D remains unclear. V gave up 0 bases and J gave up 3 bases, with 11 bases separating them. From germline, CDR1 is SGHNT and CDR2 YENEEA. This CDR3 spans 15 amino acids.

The V and J genes are TRBV25-1 and TRBJ2-1, with 10 bases that match TRBD1. CDR1 and CDR2 (germline): MGHDK, SYGVNS. V gave up 1 base and J gave up 6 bases; unmatched junction bases: 3. The CDR3 contains 15 residues. CDR3 in amino acids: CASSEWGTGANEQFF. The CDR3, as DNA: TGTGCCAGCAGTGAATGGGGGACAGGGGCCAATGAGCAGTTCTTC. The variable domain in full, with the rest retrieved from reference TRBV25-1 and TRBJ2-1, is EADIYQTPRYLVIGTGKKITLECSQTMGHDKMYWYQQDPGMELHLIHYSYGVNSTEKGDLSSESTVSRIRTEHFPLTLESARPSHTSQYLCASSEWGTGANEQFFGPGTRLTVL.

The V gene is TRBV2, the J gene TRBJ1-4; D is perhaps TRBD1 (6 bases). V was cut by 7 bases and J by 0 bases, with 21 bases left in between. Germline lookup yields CDR1 SNHLY and CDR2 FYNNEI. CDR3 length: 18 residues. The CDR3 reads CASNWTAGIVTTNEKLFF. CDR3 DNA sequence: TGTGCCAGCAATTGGACAGCTGGGATTGTGACAACTAATGAAAAACTGTTTTTT.

The gene calls are TRBV20-1 and TRBJ2-5, with a possible D match to TRBD1 (6 bases). Germline values: CDR1 DFQATT, CDR2 SNEGSKA (reference sequence). V lost 2 bases and J 2 bases, leaving 9 bases between the germline ends. This CDR3 has 13 amino acids. The DNA of the CDR3 is TGCAGTGCTAGAAACGGACAGCAAGAGACCCAGTACTTC. As protein: CSARNGQQETQYF.

The chain employs TRBV29-1 and TRBJ2-5, with a weak D call TRBD1 (6 bases). CDR3 length: 14 residues. V shed 7 bases and J shed 2 bases, with 17 bases lying between them. Germline loops: CDR1 SQVTM, CDR2 ANQGSEA. In nucleotides, the CDR3 is TGCAGCGGGTCCAGGGGTTGGCCACAAGAGACCCAGTACTTC. It codes for CSGSRGWPQETQYF.

The rearrangement joins TRBV4-2 to TRBJ2-7; the match to TRBD1 covers 8 bases. CDR1 LGHNA and CDR2 YNFKEQ come from the germline V gene. The CDR3 runs to 15 residues. Trimming cost V 0 bases and J 3 bases; bases outside gene matches: 4. In DNA form, the CDR3 reads TGTGCCAGCAGCCAAGAACCCGGACAGGGCTACGAGCAGTACTTC. This translates into CASSQEPGQGYEQYF.

The chain joins TRBV15 to TRBJ1-5; the D is unclear. CDR1 is LNHNV and CDR2 is YYDKDF in the germline V gene (reference sequence). This CDR3 is built from 16 residues. With 3 bases removed from V and 9 bases from J, the gap between germline ends came to 21 bases. Written as DNA, the CDR3 is TGTGCCACCAGCAGCCAGCCACCAACTAGCGGGAGGCCCCAGCATTTT. Translated, it gives CATSSQPPTSGRPQHF. The complete variable domain, with remaining parts taken from reference TRBV15 and TRBJ1-5, reads DAMVIQNPRYQVTQFGKPVTLSCSQTLNHNVMYWYQQKSSQAPKLLFHYYDKDFNNEADTPDNFQSRRPNTSFCFLDIRSPGLGDTAMYLCATSSQPPTSGRPQHFGDGTRLSIL.

This chain uses TRBV9 with TRBJ2-7; 8 bases line up with TRBD1. Losses at the gene ends were 3 bases for V and 3 bases for J; bases not matched to a gene: 8. CDR1 is SGDLS, CDR2 YYNGEE, per germline. The CDR3 length is 15 residues. The CDR3 loop reads CASSAFVGTGYEQYF. The CDR3 DNA sequence: TGTGCCAGCAGCGCCTTTGTCGGGACAGGCTACGAGCAGTACTTC. The variable domain in full, with the rest retrieved from reference TRBV9 and TRBJ2-7, is DSGVTQTPKHLITATGQRVTLRCSPRSGDLSVYWYQQSLDQGLQFLIQYYNGEERAKGNILERFSAQQFPDLHSELNLSSLELGDSALYFCASSAFVGTGYEQYFGPGTRLTVT.

The genes are TRBV9 and TRBJ2-2, with 8 bases fitting TRBD2. J was trimmed by 4 bases and V by 0 bases; bases with no gene match: 2. Germline CDR1 and CDR2: SGDLS and YYNGEE. The CDR3 runs 15 residues. This CDR3 is CASSVDGRATGELFF. In DNA form, the CDR3 reads TGTGCCAGCAGCGTAGACGGGAGGGCCACCGGGGAGCTGTTTTTT.